Listed below are T cell receptor beta chains from one sample, sequenced in a study of blood T cell repertoires in COVID-19. TCRdb's table, derived via immunoSEQ multiplex PCR, lists solely in-frame clones and lacks some. Of about 49,000 clones listed, over 85% are singletons. What was sequenced was peripheral blood. These receptors all stem from a man older than 75 with acute or convalescent COVID-19. CDR3s include the opening cysteine and the closing phenylalanine or tryptophan. D genes are given only for firm matches. Only some rows state a clone size, as once, few, many or a class for expanded clones.

TRBJ2-7 | . | . | TRBV20-1 | CSASPSYEQYF | TGCAGTGCTAGTCCATCCTACGAGCAGTACTTC
TRBJ1-4 | . | . | TRBV15 | CATSREVQGPNEKLFF | TGTGCCACCAGCAGAGAGGTGCAGGGGCCTAATGAAAAACTGTTTTTT
TRBJ1-2 | . | TRBD1 | TRBV27 | CASSVGTGFYGYTF | TGTGCCAGCAGTGTCGGGACAGGGTTCTATGGCTACACCTTC
TRBJ2-3 | . | TRBD1 | TRBV9 | CASSVLGQGSTDTQYF | TGTGCCAGCAGCGTTCTGGGACAGGGGAGCACAGATACGCAGTATTTT
TRBJ1-2 | . | . | TRBV2 | CASSTQGSDGYTF | TGTGCCAGCAGTACCCAGGGATCCGATGGCTACACCTTC
TRBJ1-1 | . | . | TRBV5-4 | CASSLKRGSTEAFF | TGTGCCAGCAGCTTGAAGAGGGGGAGCACTGAAGCTTTCTTT
TRBJ2-1 | . | . | TRBV29-1 | CSVENTYNEQFF | TGCAGCGTAGAAAACACCTACAATGAGCAGTTCTTC
TRBJ2-1 | . | . | TRBV27 | CASRGWGLANNEQFF | TGTGCCAGCAGGGGATGGGGGCTAGCAAACAATGAGCAGTTCTTC
TRBJ1-6 | . | TRBD1 | TRBV18 | CASSPDRGNSPLHF | TGTGCCAGCTCACCAGACAGGGGTAATTCACCCCTCCACTTT
TRBJ2-5 | . | TRBD1 | TRBV4-1 | CASSQSGTGEETQYF | TGCGCCAGCAGCCAAAGTGGGACAGGGGAAGAGACCCAGTACTTC
TRBJ2-1 | . | . | TRBV7-8 | CASSFNNEQFF | TGTGCCAGCAGCTTTAACAATGAGCAGTTCTTC
TRBJ1-2 | . | . | TRBV10-2 | CASSESGRNYGYTF | TGCGCCAGCAGTGAGTCGGGCCGAAACTATGGCTACACCTTC
TRBJ1-4 | . | . | TRBV7-4 | CASSQKTAIGANEKLFF | TGTGCCAGCAGCCAAAAAACTGCCATAGGGGCTAATGAAAAACTGTTTTTT
TRBJ2-7 | . | . | TRBV9 | CASSVGPPGNYEQYF | TGTGCCAGCAGCGTAGGACCCCCAGGGAACTACGAGCAGTACTTC
TRBJ2-6 | . | TRBD1 | TRBV2 | CASRLQGAGANVLTF | TGTGCCAGCAGGTTACAGGGGGCTGGGGCCAACGTCCTGACTTTC
TRBJ2-1 | . | TRBD2 | TRBV9 | CASSENPSGGSRDEQFF | TGTGCCAGCAGCGAGAACCCCTCGGGGGGGTCGAGGGATGAGCAGTTCTTC
TRBJ2-1 | . | TRBD2 | TRBV11-2 | CASSTRLLAPEQFF | TGTGCCAGCAGCACGAGGCTACTAGCGCCCGAGCAGTTCTTC
TRBJ2-3 | . | . | TRBV5-4 | CASSRQYTDTQYF | TGTGCCAGCAGTCGACAGTACACAGATACGCAGTATTTT
TRBJ1-1 | . | TRBD1 | TRBV5-4 | CASSPKTGPYEAFF | TGTGCCAGCAGCCCGAAGACAGGGCCCTATGAAGCTTTCTTT
TRBJ1-2 | few | TRBD1 | TRBV9 | CASSPSGTGGPYGYTF | TGTGCCAGCAGCCCGAGCGGGACAGGGGGACCGTATGGCTACACCTTC
TRBJ1-2 | . | TRBD1 | TRBV6-5 | CASSYRHEGAYGYTF | TGTGCCAGCAGTTACCGACACGAGGGGGCTTATGGCTACACCTTC
TRBJ2-1 | . | . | TRBV3-1/TRBV3-2 | CASSPRVSGYNEQFF | TGTGCCAGCAGCCCGAGAGTATCGGGGTACAATGAGCAGTTCTTC
TRBJ2-7 | . | TRBD2 | TRBV3-1/TRBV3-2 | CASSHPGGHYEQYF | TGTGCCAGCAGCCATCCGGGGGGTCACTACGAGCAGTACTTC
TRBJ2-3 | once | . | TRBV5-1 | CASSFGAGSDTQYF | TGCGCCAGCAGCTTTGGTGCAGGTTCAGATACGCAGTATTTT
TRBJ1-3 | . | TRBD1 | TRBV9 | CASSARGRSGNTIYF | TGTGCCAGCAGCGCCAGGGGGCGATCTGGAAACACCATATATTTT
TRBJ1-6 | . | TRBD1 | TRBV2 | CASRTGSSYNSPLHF | TGTGCCAGCAGGACAGGGAGCTCCTATAATTCACCCCTCCACTTT
TRBJ1-5 | . | . | TRBV3-1/TRBV3-2 | CASSRLYSNQPQHF | TGTGCCAGCAGCCGGCTGTATAGCAATCAGCCCCAGCATTTT
TRBJ2-2 | once | . | TRBV12-5 | CASGLVLGGRVTGELFF | TGTGCTAGTGGTTTGGTTCTGGGGGGGCGGGTCACCGGGGAGCTGTTTTTT
TRBJ1-2 | . | . | TRBV10-3 | CAISESVAASEGGYTF | TGTGCCATCAGTGAGTCAGTGGCAGCAAGCGAAGGAGGCTACACCTTC
TRBJ2-7 | . | . | TRBV11-2 | CASSLRSSSYEQYF | TGTGCCAGCAGCTTGAGATCTAGCTCCTACGAGCAGTACTTC
TRBJ1-2 | . | TRBD1 | TRBV3-1/TRBV3-2 | CASSQDLTGRGYTF | TGTGCCAGCAGCCAAGATTTGACAGGGAGAGGCTACACCTTC
TRBJ2-3 | . | TRBD2 | TRBV25-1 | CASRGGRGADTQYF | TGTGCCAGCCGGGGGGGCAGAGGGGCAGATACGCAGTATTTT
TRBJ2-1 | . | . | TRBV9 | CASSAGRESEQFF | TGTGCCAGCAGCGCCGGACGGGAATCAGAGCAGTTCTTC
TRBJ2-1 | . | TRBD1 | TRBV6-5 | CASRGQGSYNEQFF | TGTGCCAGCAGGGGACAGGGCTCCTACAATGAGCAGTTCTTC
TRBJ2-1 | . | TRBD1 | TRBV29-1 | CSVVGETRGQVYNEQFF | TGCAGCGTTGTTGGGGAAACAAGGGGACAGGTTTACAATGAGCAGTTCTTC